This TCR beta chain was identified during a study of T-cell memory formation after mild COVID-19 (dated by TCRdb to about 2021). As for the study more broadly: Most TCR sequence clusters were specific to one of the two donors. T-cell clones expanding and contracting after mild COVID-19 in a couple of donors were tracked by longitudinal TCRalpha and TCRbeta repertoire sequencing. The cohort comprised two young, previously healthy adult volunteers, one female and one male.

Ficoll-Paque density gradient centrifugation was used to isolate PBMCs. TCRdb shows the sequencer as Illumina NovaSeq 6000. cDNA libraries for TCRalpha and TCRbeta were prepared by 5'RACE using constant-segment primers, with sample barcodes and unique molecular identifiers added. Trizol reagent was used to extract RNA from every sample. Amplification of the libraries took two PCR steps, and the second step added a second sample barcode plus Illumina TruSeq adapters. The libraries were sequenced on an Illumina NovaSeq using 2 x 150 bp paired-end reads. On the authors' methods: Demultiplexing of reads and collapsing into UMI-guided consensus sequences were performed with migec v1.2.7. With mixcr v2.1.11, UMI consensuses were aligned to TRA and TRB V and J templates and assembled into clonotypes. Clonotypes were classified as expanded or contracted when called significant by both edgeR and NoisET, with noise models trained on biological replicates. For edgeR calls, the cutoffs were a false discovery rate-adjusted p below 0.01 and a log2 fold-change threshold of 1. As an exploratory analysis of dynamics, max-normalized trajectories of the 1000 most abundant clonotypes were examined by PCA with hierarchical clustering. Separately sequenced CD4+ and CD8+ repertoires were used to assign the CD4 or CD8 phenotype of responding clones. The public reads were reprocessed in TCRdb via fastp at Q25 and MiXCR, keeping in-frame beta chains. Each entry merges the rows of one CDR3 protein and shows their most common DNA and genes. The V and J calls, along with clone size, are taken from TCRdb and not from the paper's own processing. The sample includes almost 250,000 distinct CDR3 sequences, with approximately 15% observed a single time. The ten largest clones represent 2.1% of the sample.

Here is what the overall study found, with its caveats: SARS-CoV-2 specificity was not confirmed for the second-wave clones peaking on day 37. Clones that contracted from day 15 to 85 showed balanced CD4/CD8 phenotypes, whereas a second wave of clones that expanded from day 15 to 37 leaned towards CD4+. Contracting CD4+ clones turned up mainly in the CM and EM memory subsets, whereas EMRA was where CD8+ clones were enriched. Some responding clones were detected in pre-infection memory, suggesting pre-existing cross-reactive memory T cells joined the SARS-CoV-2 response. The study covered only a couple of mild cases, and larger cohorts including severe cases with pre-infection samples were considered necessary.

Germline trimming amounts to 5 bases on V and 2 bases on J, with 8 as the count of junction bases outside the gene matches. The CDR3 holds 16 amino acids from the cysteine to the phenylalanine. This entry keeps only the CDR3 DNA: 48 bases, framed from base 1. CDR1 and CDR2 are drawn from the germline V gene (reference sequence): PRHDT, FYEKMQ. Comments on this clonotype: What antigen it recognizes has not been identified. No clone much larger than this one lies a single base away; base qualities are absent.

The chain uses TRBV13 and TRBJ2-1, and 8 junction bases match TRBD2. The clonotype originates from an adult woman who had mild COVID-19 (a few samples of this study predate the infection). The sample titles of this study are shuffled in the database, so cell type and time point are left out; the donor was told from shared clones. The sequencing input was PBMCs or a T cell subset sorted from them (not recorded which). The CDR3 reads as follows: CASSPLTSGAYNEQFF. The nucleotide sequence reads as follows: TGTGCCAGCAGCCCCCTTACTAGCGGCGCCTACAATGAGCAGTTCTTC.